The 27 T cell receptor beta chains in this list originate from one sample, sequenced in a study of blood T cell repertoires in COVID-19. Measured with immunoSEQ multiplex PCR; TCRdb has only the in-frame clones, and not every one. The sample lists 200,000 to 250,000 clones, 85% to 90% occurring once. The sequencing input was peripheral blood. The receptors were sampled from an older woman with acute or convalescent COVID-19.

The chain has TRBV6-1 and TRBJ2-1; D possibly corresponds to TRBD2 (5 bases). CDR3 size: 11 residues. Trimming removed 6 bases at V and 8 bases at J, with 8 bases between. Per germline, CDR1 MNHNS and CDR2 SASEGT. The CDR3 loop is CASRKLDEQFF. CDR3 in DNA: TGTGCCAGCAGGAAACTAGATGAGCAGTTCTTC.

CDR3 residues: CASTQGYNSPLHF. CDR3 in DNA: TGTGCCAGCACACAGGGGTATAATTCACCCCTCCACTTT. The gene calls are TRBV12-3 or TRBV12-4 and TRBJ1-6, with 7 positions matching TRBD1. J lost 4 bases, V lost 7 bases, and 1 base had no gene match. CDR3 length equals 13 residues.

This sequence joins TRBV23-1 and TRBJ1-2; D unresolved. TRBV23-1 is filed as an ORF, its function uncertain. This CDR3 comprises 13 residues. V lost 0 bases and J 5 bases, leaving 7 bases between the germline ends. CDR3 bases: TGCGCCAGCAGTCAATCGAGTCCATATGGCTACACCTTC. It codes for CASSQSSPYGYTF.

In DNA, the CDR3 is TGTGCCAGCAGTTTATCGATGAGGGGGACCAGCAATCAGCCCCAGCATTTT. Translation gives CASSLSMRGTSNQPQHF. The chain couples TRBV27 to TRBJ1-5, with a weak D call TRBD1 (6 bases). The CDR3 is made up of 17 amino acids. Trimming pared 0 bases from V and 1 base from J, leaving 13 bases between. Per germline, CDR1 MNHEY and CDR2 SMNVEV (reference sequence).

J is TRBJ2-7 and V is TRBV4-3; 7 nucleotides agree with TRBD1. The J segment lost 6 bases and the V segment lost 0 bases, leaving 5 bases of the junction unmatched. The CDR3 sequence is 14 residues long. Germline lookup yields CDR1 LGHNA and CDR2 YSLEER. CDR3 sequence: CASSQEGRGSEQYF. DNA of the CDR3: TGCGCCAGCAGCCAAGAAGGCAGGGGGAGCGAGCAGTACTTC.

The rearrangement links TRBV6-2 or TRBV6-3 to TRBJ2-7; 13 nucleotides align to TRBD2. The CDR3 sequence is 16 residues long. Germline-derived CDR1 and CDR2 are MNHEY and SVGEGT. The V and J ends lost 5 bases and 7 bases, in that order; junction bases with no gene match: 11. The CDR3 loop reads CASSVLTSGRAVEQYF. DNA for the CDR3: TGTGCCAGCAGTGTTCTCACTAGCGGGAGGGCTGTGGAGCAGTACTTC.

The chain carries TRBV12-5 and TRBJ1-1; D perhaps matches TRBD1 (5 bases). Germline V CDR1 and CDR2: LGHNT, FRNRAP. The CDR3 length is 21 residues. V shed 0 bases and J shed 0 bases, with 26 bases lying between them. CDR3 residues: CASGLVMVEWGRRELNTEAFF. CDR3 DNA sequence: TGTGCTAGTGGTTTGGTTATGGTAGAATGGGGCAGGAGGGAATTGAACACTGAAGCTTTCTTT. Based on the CDR3 plus reference TRBV12-5 and TRBJ1-1, the full variable domain is DARVTQTPRHKVTEMGQEVTMRCQPILGHNTVFWYRQTMMQGLELLAYFRNRAPLDDSGMPKDRFSAEMPDATLATLKIQPSEPRDSAVYFCASGLVMVEWGRRELNTEAFFGQGTRLTVV.

The chain uses TRBV6-5 and TRBJ2-2; possible D gene TRBD2, 5 bases. With 0 bases removed from V and 4 bases from J, the gap between germline ends came to 12 bases. This CDR3 is 16 amino acids long. The germline V gene encodes CDR1 MNHEY and CDR2 SVGAGI. The DNA for the CDR3 is TGTGCCAGCAGTTACTCGTCTGGAGGTGGCACCGGGGAGCTGTTTTTT. Translation: CASSYSSGGGTGELFF.

The rearrangement joins TRBV7-2 to TRBJ1-5; 7 bases are a match to TRBD1. The CDR3 sequence is 13 residues long. Germline lookup yields CDR1 SGHTA and CDR2 FQGNSA. V shed 6 bases, J shed 5 bases, and the junction held 4 bases outside the gene matches. CDR3 in amino acids: CASSRQGYQPQHF. The CDR3 coding sequence is TGTGCCAGCAGTAGACAGGGTTATCAGCCCCAGCATTTT.

The chain is built from TRBV6-6 and TRBJ1-3, with D possibly TRBD1 on 6 matching bases. Trimming left V 6 bases short and J 3 bases short, with 12 bases between. The CDR3 contains 14 residues. Per germline, CDR1 MNHNY and CDR2 SVGAGI (reference sequence). CDR3 coding DNA: TGTGCCAGCAGGAAACAGGGACATGGAAACACCATATATTTT. Protein: CASRKQGHGNTIYF.

The chain employs TRBV7-2 and TRBJ2-5; 10 nucleotides align to TRBD2. CDR3 length: 18 residues. The V gene's germline CDR1 is SGHTA and CDR2 FQGNSA. After removal of 1 base from V and 4 bases from J, the junction contained 12 bases not matched to a gene. CDR3 protein: CASSLGLLAGDQIETQYF. The CDR3 bases are TGTGCCAGCAGCTTAGGCCTCCTAGCGGGGGACCAAATAGAGACCCAGTACTTC. Full variable domain (missing parts from reference TRBV7-2 and TRBJ2-5): GAGVSQSPSNKVTEKGKDVELRCDPISGHTALYWYRQSLGQGLEFLIYFQGNSAPDKSGLPSDRFSAERTGGSVSTLTIQRTQQEDSAVYLCASSLGLLAGDQIETQYFGPGTRLLVL.

The V call is TRBV12-3 or TRBV12-4, the J call TRBJ2-3, with 7 bases fitting TRBD2. With V trimmed by 11 bases and J by 13 bases, 15 bases remained unmatched. This CDR3 has 12 residues. For the CDR3, the DNA is TGTGCCCGCGGTGGGGGGGGAGCAACAGAGTATTTT. It translates to CARGGGGATEYF.

This sequence joins TRBV6-2 or TRBV6-3 and TRBJ2-1; 11 bases match TRBD1. Germline V lookup: CDR1 MNHEY, CDR2 SVGEGT. Trimming took 5 bases from V and 8 from J; bases not matched to a gene: 8. The CDR3 length is 15 residues. DNA for the CDR3: TGTGCCAGCAGTCCCACCGGGACAGGGGGGTATGAGCAGTTCTTC. Its protein is CASSPTGTGGYEQFF.

This clone showed up just once. The V gene is TRBV6-5, the J gene TRBJ2-7, with TRBD2 identical over 8 bases. Trimming removed 0 bases from V and 3 bases from J; junction bases left unmatched: 7. Germline lookup yields CDR1 MNHEY and CDR2 SVGAGI. CDR3 length: 16 residues. CDR3 nucleotides: TGTGCCAGCAGTTACTCCATTCTAGCGGGTTTCTACGAGCAGTACTTC. Residues: CASSYSILAGFYEQYF.

The chain combines TRBV15 with TRBJ2-5, with D hard to call. The CDR3 loop spans 15 amino acids. Germline loops: CDR1 LNHNV, CDR2 YYDKDF (reference sequence). V shed 5 bases and J shed 4 bases, with 17 bases lying between them. The CDR3 spells CATSPYGLVSETQYF. Here the CDR3 DNA reads TGTGCCACCAGCCCCTACGGCCTAGTGTCAGAGACCCAGTACTTC.

This chain connects TRBV5-4 to TRBJ2-7; D possibly corresponds to TRBD2 (5 bases). V was pared by 4 bases and J by 0 bases, with 14 bases between. CDR3 length: 15 amino acids. CDR1 SGHNT and CDR2 YYREEE come from the germline V gene (reference sequence). The CDR3 DNA is TGTGCCAGCAGCCCCGGACTCGTTTACTCCTACGAGCAGTACTTC. It encodes CASSPGLVYSYEQYF.

The chain combines TRBV25-1 with TRBJ1-2; possibly TRBD1 for D (6 bases). Germline assignment: CDR1 MGHDK and CDR2 SYGVNS. V lost 5 bases and J lost 4, with 14 bases in between. This CDR3 is 14 amino acids long. The CDR3 region has the DNA TGTGCCAGCAGTTCACCAGGGGACGGCTATGGCTACACCTTC. It encodes CASSSPGDGYGYTF.

On this clone: The junction differs from germline at one of its ends, possibly a read error. V is TRBV28 and J is TRBJ1-5; no reliable D call. Germline CDR1 MDHEN, CDR2 SYDVKM. This CDR3 is 17 amino acids long. The CDR3: CASNLHNTGYSNQPQHF. Written as DNA, the CDR3 is TGTGCCAGCAATTTACATAACACGGGGTATAGCAATCAGCCCCAGCATTTT.

This clone was counted only a few times. V gene TRBV10-3 combines with J gene TRBJ2-3, with 10 bases identical to TRBD2. The ends lost 10 bases at V and 6 bases at J; junction bases unmatched: 7. The CDR3 covers 13 residues. Germline-derived CDR1 and CDR2 are ENHRY and SYGVKD. CDR3 region: CATASGSSDTQYF. The CDR3 DNA sequence: TGTGCCACGGCTAGCGGGAGTTCGGATACGCAGTATTTT.

CDR3 sequence: CASSMRVAQPQHF. The CDR3 DNA follows: TGTGCCAGTAGTATGCGAGTAGCCCAGCCCCAGCATTTT. The chain is built from TRBV19 and TRBJ1-5; D call uncertain. Germline V lookup: CDR1 LNHDA, CDR2 SQIVND (reference sequence). The V and J ends lost 3 bases and 7 bases respectively, with 10 bases between them. This CDR3 is 13 amino acids long.

This chain links TRBV6-5 with TRBJ2-1; D not resolved. The V end lost 9 bases, the J end lost 9 bases, and 15 bases lay between the germline ends. This CDR3 has 12 amino acids. The V gene's germline CDR1 is MNHEY and CDR2 SVGAGI. CDR3 protein: CASSPQKTEQFF. In nucleotides, the CDR3 is TGTGCCAGTAGCCCCCAGAAGACTGAGCAGTTCTTC.

Concerning this clone itself: Other nucleotide sequences in the sample specify the same CDR3. This chain links TRBV5-4 with TRBJ2-1; 11 nucleotides match TRBD2. Losses at the gene ends were 4 bases for V and 0 bases for J; bases not matched to a gene: 6. CDR1 and CDR2 (germline): SGHNT, YYREEE (reference sequence). The CDR3 contains 17 residues. CDR3 protein: CASSLGLAASSYNEQFF. The CDR3 nucleotides are TGTGCCAGCAGCCTGGGACTAGCGGCAAGCTCCTACAATGAGCAGTTCTTC. Supplemented by reference TRBV5-4 and TRBJ2-1, the full variable domain reads ETGVTQSPTHLIKTRGQQVTLRCSSQSGHNTVSWYQQALGQGPQFIFQYYREEENGRGNFPPRFSGLQFPNYSSELNVNALELDDSALYLCASSLGLAASSYNEQFFGPGTRLTVL.

The chain links TRBV6-1 to TRBJ1-2, with D maybe TRBD1 (6 bases). Germline V gene lookup returns CDR1 MNHNS and CDR2 SASEGT. V gave up 0 bases and J gave up 8 bases, with 13 bases separating them. The CDR3 is 14 amino acids. The CDR3 loop is CASSEAQRGNGYTF. The CDR3 DNA sequence: TGTGCCAGCAGTGAAGCGCAGAGGGGGAACGGCTACACCTTC.

V and J are TRBV6-2 or TRBV6-3 and TRBJ2-5, with 8 nucleotides matching TRBD1. The CDR3 totals 16 residues. V lost 6 bases, J lost 2 bases, and 11 bases stayed unmatched. Looked up from germline, CDR1 is MNHEY and CDR2 is SVGEGT. CDR3 nucleotides: TGTGCCAGCAGCCCTCGTCGTGGACAGGGACAAGAGACCCAGTACTTC. This sequence encodes CASSPRRGQGQETQYF.

This chain connects TRBV2 to TRBJ1-5, with a possible D match to TRBD1 (5 bases). The CDR3 totals 15 residues. The germline CDR1 and CDR2 sequences are SNHLY and FYNNEI. The V and J ends lost 8 bases and 2 bases respectively, with 16 bases between them. The CDR3 bases are TGTGCCAGCGGGCCTCAGGGAGGACGCAATCAGCCCCAGCATTTT. Amino acid sequence: CASGPQGGRNQPQHF.

The chain employs TRBV13 and TRBJ1-1, with 7 bases matching TRBD1. The germline gives CDR1 PRHDT, CDR2 FYEKMQ (reference sequence). After removal of 5 bases from V and 8 bases from J, the junction contained 5 bases not matched to a gene. The CDR3 length is 12 residues. CDR3 amino acids: CASSVGQVEAFF. CDR3 bases: TGTGCCAGCAGCGTCGGACAGGTAGAAGCTTTCTTT.

V gene TRBV5-1 combines with J gene TRBJ1-2, with D uncertain. V lost 2 bases, J lost 8 bases, and 16 bases lay in between. The CDR3 is 14 amino acids. From germline, CDR1 is SGHRS and CDR2 YFSETQ. The CDR3 here is CASSLPGLREGYTF. In DNA form, the CDR3 reads TGCGCCAGCAGCTTACCGGGCCTACGGGAGGGCTACACCTTC.